The source of this T cell receptor (beta chain) is a study of beta chain features in type 1 diabetes (dated by TCRdb to between 2017 and 2018). For the wider study: Mean age, gender distribution, total cell number and subset yield did not differ between patients and healthy donors. Regulatory and stem cell-like memory subsets were obtained from only 8 patients and roughly 8 healthy donors, while naive and central memory subsets were obtained from all 30 or so donors. In the study, recently diagnosed type 1 diabetes patients and matched healthy donors were compared on the TCRB repertoires of their sorted circulating CD4+ T cell subsets. A total of about 99,000,000 sorted cells were examined across all samples, and RNA yield correlated strongly with the number of cells per subset.

CDR1 and CDR2, looked up from the germline V gene, are KGHSH and LQKENI. V is reduced by 3 bases and J by 4 bases, leaving a spacing of 12 bases between them. Including the terminal cysteine and phenylalanine, the CDR3 comprises 14 residues. CDR3 DNA only is kept here, 42 bases in frame from base 1. What the authors observed across the whole study: Naive, central memory and regulatory TCRB repertoires appeared more similar among patients than among healthy donors. Because cDNA rather than genomic DNA was sequenced, highly expressing activated cells could have been over-represented, although no difference in activation and CD3 levels was found between groups. HLA sub-analyses involved small numbers of individuals, so any influence of HLA type on TCRB rearrangement remained unresolved. Shorter templates might have been favored by PCR, but patient and control samples were amplified and corrected together, so both groups would have been affected equally by any skew. In all four CD4+ subsets, TCRB CDR3 length was moderately but significantly shorter in type 1 diabetes patients. At VDJ recombination sites, type 1 diabetes patients had fewer insertions and more deleted nucleotides, which implies abnormalities in thymic rearrangement.

This clone was found a few times. Its binding antigen is unknown. Base qualities are not recorded, but no much larger clone differs from it by a single base. The entire amount of isolated RNA was reverse transcribed using the High Capacity cDNA Reverse Transcription Kit, so the sequenced TCRB transcripts were expressed ones. Deep immunoSEQ sequencing was performed on naive, central memory and regulatory T cell samples, with an average of about 4 million total reads per sample. After sorted cells were lysed in RLT buffer, RNA was extracted with DNase-treated RNeasy Micro or Mini kits, with the choice depending on cell number. To prevent cross-contamination, every cell subset was processed on its own, while patient and healthy donor samples were processed together. TCRB sequences were amplified from cDNA with the immunoSEQ multiplex PCR, producing 87-bp fragments spanning the CDR3 region. Sequencing of the amplicons was performed on the Illumina HiSeq platform. Per the original workflow: PCR bias was corrected computationally using synthetic template baselines, and reads within Hamming distance 2 were collapsed, with unmergeable singletons discarded. Reads were aligned against IMGT so that V, D and J genes, CDR3 length and insertions or deletions at six rearrangement sites could be assigned. Within each subset, clonotype counts were normalized to the number of sorted cells before true diversity and Gini coefficients were calculated with the tcR R package. The overlap coefficient, calculated on TCRB nucleotide sequences, was used to quantify repertoire sharing. As a proxy for the pre-selection repertoire, out-of-frame TCRB sequences from naive cells were analyzed. TCRdb retrieved this table from immuneACCESS and kept in-frame rearrangements only. Not all clones are present; in checked studies, unresolved V genes account for under half, and no reason is known for the remainder. V and J calls and clone size are as listed in that table; D and trimming were resolved from the DNA. The sample table shows roughly 450,000 clones, and around 14% are seen once. Together, the top ten hold about 0.034% of the sample.

Each donor gave one peripheral blood draw, averaging about 120 mL, which was collected into heparinised tubes. A BD FACSAria II was used to sort naive, central memory, regulatory and stem cell-like memory CD4+ T cells with a panel that included CD45RO, CCR7, CD25, CD127, CD95 and CD27. Purity was above 95% for every sorted population. Right away, PBMCs were isolated by Lymphoprep density gradient centrifugation and were stained directly, with no culture step. So that batch effects would be minimized, each experiment stained and sorted samples in pairs, pairing one healthy donor with one patient. The chain is made from TRBV18 and TRBJ1-2; the D gene is possibly TRBD1, with 6 bases matching. The sequence derives from a man aged 30 to 39 in good health. What was sequenced was naive CD4+ T cells from blood. The sample's cell subset or site label, decoded: true naive CD4+ T cells. CDR3 sequence: CASSPTQGGYGYTF. DNA sequence: TGTGCCAGCTCACCGACACAGGGAGGCTATGGCTACACCTTC.